The sequence of this T cell receptor (beta chain) was determined in a study of cytomegalovirus exposure and HLA in healthy donors. Across the study: Sequencing of about 200 million T cells in an earlier analysis found 100 million or so unique TCR beta sequences.

Vbeta (60) and Jbeta (13) primers were used in the PCR. Libraries were prepared by immunoSEQ multiplex PCR; TCRdb keeps only in-frame clonotypes and omits some of them. In the table there are roughly 100,000 clones, around four fifths of which are singletons. Notes on this clone: Its cognate antigen is unknown.

Study results and limitations: Cytomegalovirus association was assigned to over 150 TCR beta chains. For most TCR sequences rarity was the rule, although some public TCRs occurred in many donors. Analysis performed later found 15,000 or so TCR beta sequences associated with HLA alleles at 0.05 false discovery rate.

The receptor's source is a woman aged 40 to 55 in good health and CMV-seropositive. Sequenced sample: PBMCs.

The CDR3 DNA sequence: TGCGCCAGCAGCTTGGGTGGGAGGGCCTACGAGCAGTACTTC. As protein: CASSLGGRAYEQYF. The chain joins TRBV5-1 to TRBJ2-7, with 7 bases identical to TRBD2. CDR3 length: 14 amino acids. Germline V gene lookup returns CDR1 SGHRS and CDR2 YFSETQ. The V and J ends lost 0 bases and 2 bases, in that order; junction bases with no gene match: 2.